A single sample is the source of the 5 T cell receptor beta chains below, sequenced in a study of blood T cell repertoires in COVID-19. Profiled with immunoSEQ multiplex PCR; TCRdb holds only in-frame clones, not every one. Of a few hundred thousand clones detected, roughly 79% appear once; the ten largest clones hold 15%. The sequencing sample was made of PBMCs or T cells enriched from blood (not recorded which). These receptors originate from a man in his forties or fifties who had recovered from COVID-19.

V gene TRBV2 combines with J gene TRBJ2-7; D is possibly TRBD2 (5 bases). The V end was cut by 5 bases, the J end by 4 bases, with 12 bases between. Germline V gives CDR1 SNHLY, CDR2 FYNNEI. The CDR3 totals 13 residues. The CDR3 DNA sequence: TGTGCCAGCAGTTTGTTTAGCGAGTACGAGCAGTACTTC. Amino acid sequence: CASSLFSEYEQYF.

CDR3 loop: CASSFQTGGRSPLHF. In DNA form, the CDR3 reads TGTGCCAGCAGTTTCCAGACAGGGGGCAGATCACCCCTCCACTTT. V and J are TRBV27 and TRBJ1-6, with 10 bases fitting TRBD1. The junction had 6 bases not matched to a gene; V was cut back by 3 bases and J by 10 bases. CDR3 length equals 15 residues. CDR1 MNHEY and CDR2 SMNVEV come from the germline V gene (reference sequence).

For this clone: Additional DNA sequences in this sample encode the identical CDR3. The gene calls are TRBV28 and TRBJ1-5; 8 positions agree with TRBD1. Germline-derived CDR1 and CDR2 are MDHEN and SYDVKM. Trimming took 6 bases from V and 2 from J; bases not matched to a gene: 3. This CDR3 is built from 14 residues. The CDR3: CASSLDRGNQPQHF. CDR3 nucleotide sequence: TGTGCCAGCAGCCTGGACAGGGGCAATCAGCCCCAGCATTTT.

The chain links TRBV5-6 to TRBJ2-6; D remains unclear. In germline, CDR1 is SGHDT, CDR2 YYEEEE. The CDR3 runs to 14 residues. V was cut by 2 bases and J by 2 bases, with 5 bases left in between. Here the CDR3 reads CASSFLTGANVLTF. Here the CDR3 DNA reads TGTGCCAGCAGCTTTTTAACTGGGGCCAACGTCCTGACTTTC.

This clone was observed a handful of times. V is TRBV15 and J is TRBJ2-3, with 14 bases aligning to TRBD2. V gave up 2 bases and J gave up 3 bases; unmatched junction bases: 10. The CDR3 length is 19 residues. Germline-derived CDR1 and CDR2 are LNHNV and YYDKDF (reference sequence). The CDR3 loop reads CATSRRGTSGSFGTDTQYF. In DNA form, the CDR3 reads TGTGCCACCAGCAGAAGAGGGACTAGCGGGAGTTTTGGGACAGATACGCAGTATTTT.